Each of the 23 T cell receptor beta chains below was sequenced from the same sample in a study of regulatory T cells in long-lasting Graves disease. Stated time point: newly diagnosed GD, antithyroid drugs for less than 3 months. Isolated PBMC RNA provided the starting material for the TCR library. Building the TCR beta libraries relied on iRepertoire HTBI primers, and CDR3 regions underwent Arm-PCR. TCRdb re-called the multiplex PCR reads through MiXCR, storing one row per CDR3 protein. Counted here are over 350,000 distinct CDR3 sequences, about 15% occurring once; the ten biggest clones make up about 8.2%. The same specimen was also included in a second study, on T cells in Graves' hyperthyroidism and ophthalmopathy.

The material was peripheral blood mononuclear cells (PBMCs), obtained at new diagnosis, from a patient treated with antithyroid drugs. The receptors stem from a woman between 40 and 50 years old with Graves disease.

The chain joins TRBV9 to TRBJ2-1; 12 bases line up with TRBD2. V lost 0 bases to trimming and J lost 12 bases; unmatched junction nucleotides: 1. This CDR3 is built from 13 residues. Germline CDR1 SGDLS, CDR2 YYNGEE. Here the CDR3 DNA reads TGTGCCAGCAGCGTAGGACTAGCGGGAGTGCAGTTCTTC. Translated: CASSVGLAGVQFF.

This clonotype was recorded a few times. The V and J genes are TRBV9 and TRBJ1-2; a weak D match, TRBD1 (6 bases). Germline CDR1 and CDR2: SGDLS and YYNGEE. V dropped 0 bases and J dropped 5 bases, with 11 bases sitting between them. The CDR3 is 14 amino acids. CDR3 coding DNA: TGTGCCAGCAGCGTAGCGGTGACAGGATATGGCTACACCTTC. This codes for CASSVAVTGYGYTF. Full variable domain (remainder filled in from reference TRBV9 and TRBJ1-2): DSGVTQTPKHLITATGQRVTLRCSPRSGDLSVYWYQQSLDQGLQFLIQYYNGEERAKGNILERFSAQQFPDLHSELNLSSLELGDSALYFCASSVAVTGYGYTFGSGTRLTVV.

There are a few counts of this clonotype. The rearrangement links TRBV24-1 to TRBJ2-3; D uncertain. Germline loops: CDR1 KGHDR, CDR2 SFDVKD. V was trimmed by 2 bases and J by 8 bases, leaving 7 bases between them. CDR3 size: 12 residues. CDR3 nucleotides: TGTGCCACCAGTGATTGGCGGACTACGCAGTATTTT. The encoded protein is CATSDWRTTQYF.

With regard to this clonotype: A far larger clone is one nucleotide away, so this likely arose from a read error. This sequence joins TRBV28 and TRBJ2-5; 11 nucleotides align to TRBD2. The germline CDR1 and CDR2 sequences are MDHEN and SYDVKM. The CDR3 runs 14 residues. In nucleotides, the CDR3 is TGTGCCAGCACTTTAGCGGGAGGGATGGAGACCCAGTACTTC. Translation: CASTLAGGMETQYF. The whole variable domain, filled in from reference TRBV28 and TRBJ2-5, reads DVKVTQSSRYLVKRTGEKVFLECVQDMDHENMFWYRQDPGLGLRLIYFSYDVKMKEKGDIPEGYSVSREKKERFSLILESASTNQTSMYLCASTLAGGMETQYFGPGTRLLVL.

This clonotype was seen at least ten times. The rearrangement joins TRBV7-8 to TRBJ2-3; no firm D call. Germline V lookup: CDR1 SGHVS, CDR2 FQNEAQ. The CDR3 spans 16 residues. Deletions cut 5 bases from V and 2 bases from J, with 17 bases between. CDR3 protein: CASSLRALAYTDTQYF. The DNA for the CDR3 is TGTGCCAGCAGCCTCCGAGCCTTAGCTTACACAGATACGCAGTATTTT. Looking up the rest from reference TRBV7-8 and TRBJ2-3 gives the full variable domain: GAGVSQSPRYKVAKRGQDVALRCDPISGHVSLFWYQQALGQGPEFLTYFQNEAQLDKSGLPSDRFFAERPEGSVSTLKIQRTQQEDSAVYLCASSLRALAYTDTQYFGPGTRLTVL.

In the case of this clonotype: The missing conserved phenylalanine or tryptophan at the end of this CDR3 makes a read error likely. This chain links TRBV3-1 with TRBJ1-2; D remains ambiguous. Germline values: CDR1 LGHDT, CDR2 YNNKEL (reference sequence). The CDR3 has 16 amino acids. V gave up 0 bases and J gave up 3 bases, with 14 bases separating them. CDR3 coding DNA: TGTGCCAGCAGCCAAGATGGTCGGCAGAACTACTATGGCTACACCCTC. It is translated as CASSQDGRQNYYGYTL.

This clonotype was detected only a few times. This chain uses TRBV6-1 with TRBJ2-7, with 11 bases lining up with TRBD2. There are 14 residues in the CDR3. The V and J ends lost 8 bases and 2 bases, in that order; junction bases with no gene match: 5. Germline V gene lookup returns CDR1 MNHNS and CDR2 SASEGT. For the CDR3, the DNA is TGTGCCAGCGAGGGACTAGCGGATACCTACGAGCAGTACTTC. This sequence encodes CASEGLADTYEQYF.

This clonotype has at least ten counts. This chain links TRBV3-1 with TRBJ2-1; possibly TRBD2 for D (5 bases). Trimming left V 4 bases short and J 3 bases short, with 7 bases between. This CDR3 comprises 13 residues. Germline CDR1 and CDR2: LGHDT and YNNKEL (reference sequence). This CDR3 is CASSRRDYNEQFF. DNA of the CDR3: TGTGCCAGCAGCCGACGGGACTACAATGAGCAGTTCTTC.

There are a few counts of this clonotype. This chain links TRBV5-6 with TRBJ2-2; D is uncertain. CDR3 size: 14 residues. The V gene lost 4 bases and the J gene lost 5 bases, with 12 bases spanning the gap. The germline gives CDR1 SGHDT, CDR2 YYEEEE. Written as DNA, the CDR3 is TGTGCCAGCAGCCCTGGATCCTATACCGGGGAGCTGTTTTTT. This codes for CASSPGSYTGELFF.

The rearrangement links TRBV19 to TRBJ2-7, with D unresolved. Germline V lookup: CDR1 LNHDA, CDR2 SQIVND (reference sequence). CDR3 length: 15 amino acids. The V and J ends lost 0 bases and 0 bases respectively, with 9 bases between them. Here the CDR3 DNA reads TGTGCCAGTAGTATAGAAGGACCTGGCTCCTACGAGCAGTACTTC. Translated: CASSIEGPGSYEQYF.

The V gene is TRBV7-9, the J gene TRBJ2-1, with TRBD2 as a possible D gene (6 bases). Germline V gene lookup returns CDR1 SEHNR and CDR2 FQNEAQ (reference sequence). The V end was cut by 7 bases, the J end by 8 bases, with 12 bases between. The CDR3 is made up of 12 amino acids. CDR3 protein: CASTPGEDEQFF. Written as DNA, the CDR3 is TGTGCCAGCACCCCCGGGGAGGATGAGCAGTTCTTC.

This clonotype was observed at least ten times. V gene TRBV10-3 combines with J gene TRBJ2-3; TRBD2 matches at 14 bases. Germline values: CDR1 ENHRY, CDR2 SYGVKD. The length of the CDR3 is 18 residues. V was clipped by 5 bases and J by 1 base; unmatched bases: 8. The CDR3 nucleotides read TGTGCCATCAGTTCCGGGACTAGCGGGAGTAGCGGCACAGATACGCAGTATTTT. Translating it yields CAISSGTSGSSGTDTQYF.

The chain has TRBV12-3 or TRBV12-4 and TRBJ2-1; 11 bases match TRBD1. This CDR3 spans 15 amino acids. The trim removed 6 bases at V and 2 bases at J, leaving 3 bases unmatched. CDR3 in amino acids: CASSKDRGPYNEQFF. The CDR3 DNA sequence: TGTGCCAGCAGCAAGGACAGGGGGCCCTACAATGAGCAGTTCTTC.

This clonotype was observed at least ten times. V gene TRBV20-1 combines with J gene TRBJ1-1, with unresolved D. CDR1 and CDR2 from the germline V gene are DFQATT and SNEGSKA (reference sequence). Between the trimmed V and J ends, which lost 3 bases and 0 bases, there was a span of 14 bases. This CDR3 is built from 15 residues. CDR3 loop: CSASPTQRVNTEAFF. The CDR3 bases are TGCAGTGCTAGCCCGACCCAGAGAGTGAACACTGAAGCTTTCTTT.

V and J are TRBV4-2 and TRBJ1-2; 12 bases align to TRBD1. The CDR3 runs to 19 residues. V lost 0 bases, J lost 3 bases, and 11 bases stayed unmatched. Germline V gene sequence: CDR1 LGHNA, CDR2 YNFKEQ. CDR3 in DNA: TGTGCCAGCAGCCAAGATGGTGGGGGACAGGGGGCACGGGACTATGGCTACACCTTC. Its translation: CASSQDGGGQGARDYGYTF.

This clonotype was seen at least ten times. This chain links TRBV10-1 with TRBJ2-1; a possible D gene is TRBD2 (5 bases). This CDR3 comprises 15 residues. Per the germline V gene, CDR1 is WNHNN and CDR2 is SYGVQD (reference sequence). V lost 5 bases and J 8 bases, leaving 19 bases between the germline ends. The CDR3 region is CASSPPLGKGDEQFF. CDR3 sequence (DNA): TGCGCCAGCAGTCCACCACTCGGGAAGGGCGATGAGCAGTTCTTC.

This clonotype was seen ten or more times. This chain links TRBV7-9 with TRBJ1-4; D gene unclear. This CDR3 region has 15 residues. V was clipped by 5 bases and J by 3 bases, with 13 bases between them. The V gene's germline CDR1 is SEHNR and CDR2 FQNEAQ (reference sequence). This CDR3 is CASSPGVVANEKLFF. The CDR3 coding sequence is TGTGCCAGCAGCCCCGGGGTGGTAGCTAATGAAAAACTGTTTTTT.

This clonotype was counted between two and nine times. The rearrangement joins TRBV28 to TRBJ2-1, with 10 nucleotides matching TRBD1. Germline V gene lookup returns CDR1 MDHEN and CDR2 SYDVKM. The V gene end was trimmed by 0 bases and the J gene end by 2 bases; junction bases not matched to a gene: 4. This CDR3 comprises 17 residues. The CDR3 spells CASSLWTGTGAYNEQFF. The DNA of the CDR3 is TGTGCCAGCAGTTTATGGACCGGGACAGGGGCCTACAATGAGCAGTTCTTC.

V gene TRBV28 combines with J gene TRBJ2-3; D remains ambiguous. Between the trimmed V and J ends, which lost 5 bases and 6 bases, there was a span of 18 bases. The CDR3 loop spans 15 amino acids. Germline CDR1 reads MDHEN; CDR2 reads SYDVKM. For the CDR3, the DNA is TGTGCCAGCAGTCCCAGTTCTTCGACTGGGGATACGCAGTATTTT. It is translated as CASSPSSSTGDTQYF.

This clonotype was seen many times. The chain uses TRBV9 and TRBJ1-3; D unresolved. V dropped 4 bases and J dropped 7 bases, with 9 bases sitting between them. Germline CDR1 and CDR2: SGDLS and YYNGEE. The CDR3 length is 12 residues. This CDR3 reads CASSPDMNTIYF. DNA for the CDR3: TGTGCCAGCAGCCCTGACATGAACACCATATATTTT.

Details on this clonotype: Germline and junction disagree at one end, which may indicate a read error. V and J are TRBV11-2 and TRBJ2-1; TRBD2 matches 7 bases. This CDR3 spans 13 amino acids. CDR1 SGHAT and CDR2 FQNNGV come from the germline V gene. The CDR3 reads CASSLNSREYRRF. DNA for the CDR3: TGTGCCAGCAGCTTAAATTCGCGGGAGTATCGCCGCTTC.

In this sample, this clonotype turned up many times. V and J are TRBV29-1 and TRBJ2-1, with D possibly matching TRBD1 (6 bases). Germline V CDR1 and CDR2: SQVTM, ANQGSEA. Trimming removed 7 bases at V and 4 bases at J, with 11 bases between. The CDR3 consists of 12 residues. The CDR3 DNA sequence: TGCAGCGCGACGGACAGATACAATGAGCAGTTCTTC. Translated: CSATDRYNEQFF.

With respect to this clonotype: This could be a read error, since a much larger clone is one nucleotide away. The J gene is TRBJ1-5, the V gene TRBV28, with unresolved D. The CDR3 contains 12 residues. Germline V gene lookup returns CDR1 MDHEN and CDR2 SYDVKM. Trimming pared 4 bases from V and 4 bases from J, leaving 5 bases between. CDR3 sequence: CASSSWNQPQHF. The CDR3 DNA is TGTGCCAGCAGTTCATGGAATCAGCCCCAGCATTTT.